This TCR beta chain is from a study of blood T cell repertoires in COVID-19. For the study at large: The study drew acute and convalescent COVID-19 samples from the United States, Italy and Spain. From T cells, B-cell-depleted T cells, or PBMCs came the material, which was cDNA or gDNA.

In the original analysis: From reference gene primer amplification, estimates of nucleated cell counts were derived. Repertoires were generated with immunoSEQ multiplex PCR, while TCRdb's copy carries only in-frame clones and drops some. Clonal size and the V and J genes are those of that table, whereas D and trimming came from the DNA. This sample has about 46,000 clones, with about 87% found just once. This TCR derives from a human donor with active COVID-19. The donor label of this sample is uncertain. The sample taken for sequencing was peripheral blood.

The CDR3 loop is CASSLVGTSLETQYF. Here the CDR3 DNA reads TGTGCCAGCAGCTTAGTGGGGACTTCTCTAGAGACCCAGTACTTC. J is TRBJ2-5 and V is TRBV7-8; tentative D call: TRBD2 (6 bases). The CDR3 totals 15 residues. The germline V gene has CDR1 SGHVS and CDR2 FQNEAQ. The V and J ends lost 1 base and 4 bases respectively, with 13 bases between them.